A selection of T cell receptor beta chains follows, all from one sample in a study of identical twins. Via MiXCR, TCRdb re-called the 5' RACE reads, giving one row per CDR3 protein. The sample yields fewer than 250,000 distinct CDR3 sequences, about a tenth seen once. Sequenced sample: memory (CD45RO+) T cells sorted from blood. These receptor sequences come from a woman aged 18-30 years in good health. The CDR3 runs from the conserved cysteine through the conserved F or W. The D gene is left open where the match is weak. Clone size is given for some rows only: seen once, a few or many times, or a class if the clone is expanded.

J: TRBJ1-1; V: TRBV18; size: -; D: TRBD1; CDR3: CASSPVGRGTEAFF; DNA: TGTGCCAGCTCACCCGTGGGCAGGGGGACTGAAGCTTTCTTT
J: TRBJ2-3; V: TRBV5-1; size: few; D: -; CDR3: CASSRLAGRADTQYF; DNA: TGCGCCAGCAGTCGTTTGGCGGGACGCGCAGATACGCAGTATTTT
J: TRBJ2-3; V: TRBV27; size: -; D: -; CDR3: CASTQGLVSTDTQYF; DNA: TGTGCCAGCACCCAGGGTCTAGTTAGCACAGATACGCAGTATTTT
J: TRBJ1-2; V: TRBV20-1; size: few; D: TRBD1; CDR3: CSAGGSGQGVGGYTF; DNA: TGCAGTGCTGGGGGATCGGGACAGGGAGTAGGTGGCTACACCTTC
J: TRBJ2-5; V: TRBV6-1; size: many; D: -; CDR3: CASNLGVAAQQETQYF; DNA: TGTGCCAGCAACTTAGGAGTGGCGGCACAACAGGAGACCCAGTACTTC
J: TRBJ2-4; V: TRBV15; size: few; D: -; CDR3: CATSEGFKNIQYF; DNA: TGTGCCACGTCGGAGGGCTTCAAAAACATTCAGTACTTC
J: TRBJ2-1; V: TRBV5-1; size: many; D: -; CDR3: CASSFLEQGLNEQFF; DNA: TGCGCCAGCAGCTTTTTGGAGCAGGGCCTGAATGAGCAGTTCTTC
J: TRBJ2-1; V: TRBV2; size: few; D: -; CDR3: CASSGGANTYNEQFF; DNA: TGTGCCAGCAGTGGCGGAGCCAACACCTACAATGAGCAGTTCTTC
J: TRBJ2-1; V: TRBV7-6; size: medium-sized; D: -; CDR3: CASSLAGGEQFF; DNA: TGTGCCAGCAGCTTAGCGGGGGGTGAGCAGTTCTTC
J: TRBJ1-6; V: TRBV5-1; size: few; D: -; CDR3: CASSFNREGNNSPLHF; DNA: TGCGCCAGCAGCTTTAACAGGGAGGGGAATAATTCACCCCTCCACTTT